The sequence of this T cell receptor beta chain was determined in a study of T cells in Graves' hyperthyroidism and ophthalmopathy. Study observations and caveats: Researchers found most expanded thyroid clonotypes above 0.001 in blood as well. Prediction of ophthalmopathy progression came a median around 6.5 months pre-onset.

Uncontrolled infection, other autoimmune disease, pregnancy or lactation disqualified patients from enrolment. PBMCs were derived from around 10 ml fresh peripheral blood. To note about this clonotype: Its matching antigen is unknown.

The CDR3 consists of 13 residues. Germline V gene lookup returns CDR1 LNHDA and CDR2 SQIVND (reference sequence). V lost 3 bases and J 8 bases, leaving 13 bases between the germline ends. TCR beta CDR3 regions were amplified from RNA transcripts. RT-PCR in the first round (using the HTBI primer set) targeted the TCR CDR3. Each CDR3 protein gets one entry after TCRdb re-called the multiplex PCR reads with MiXCR. The repertoire holds about 290,000 distinct CDR3 sequences, with approximately 13% as singletons. The J gene is TRBJ1-2, the V gene TRBV19; D remains unclear. Sequenced: blood. This clonotype was obtained from a woman aged 40 to 55 with Graves' hyperthyroidism. The CDR3 loop is CASSIVGLRGYTF. CDR3 sequence (DNA): TGTGCCAGTAGTATCGTTGGGCTCAGGGGCTACACCTTC.